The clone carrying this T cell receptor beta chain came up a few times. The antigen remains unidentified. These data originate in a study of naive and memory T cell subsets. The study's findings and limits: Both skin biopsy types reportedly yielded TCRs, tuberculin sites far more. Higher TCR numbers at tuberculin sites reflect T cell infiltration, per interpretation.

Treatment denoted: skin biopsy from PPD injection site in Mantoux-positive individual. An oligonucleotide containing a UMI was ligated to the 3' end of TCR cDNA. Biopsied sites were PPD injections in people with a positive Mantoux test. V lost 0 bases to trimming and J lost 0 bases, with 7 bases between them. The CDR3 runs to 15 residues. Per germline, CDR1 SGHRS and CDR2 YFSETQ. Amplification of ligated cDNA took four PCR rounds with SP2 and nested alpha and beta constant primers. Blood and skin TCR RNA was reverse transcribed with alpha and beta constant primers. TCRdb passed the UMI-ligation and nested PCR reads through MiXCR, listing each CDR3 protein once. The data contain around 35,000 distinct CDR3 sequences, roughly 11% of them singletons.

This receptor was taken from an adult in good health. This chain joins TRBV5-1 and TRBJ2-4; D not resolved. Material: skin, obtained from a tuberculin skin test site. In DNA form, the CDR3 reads TGCGCCAGCAGCTTGGGCGAACTAGCCAAAAACATTCAGTACTTC. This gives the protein CASSLGELAKNIQYF. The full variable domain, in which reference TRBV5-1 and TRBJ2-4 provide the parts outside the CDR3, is KAGVTQTPRYLIKTRGQQVTLSCSPISGHRSVSWYQQTPGQGLQFLFEYFSETQRNKGNFPGRFSGRQFSNSRSEMNVSTLELGDSALYLCASSLGELAKNIQYFGAGTRLSVL.